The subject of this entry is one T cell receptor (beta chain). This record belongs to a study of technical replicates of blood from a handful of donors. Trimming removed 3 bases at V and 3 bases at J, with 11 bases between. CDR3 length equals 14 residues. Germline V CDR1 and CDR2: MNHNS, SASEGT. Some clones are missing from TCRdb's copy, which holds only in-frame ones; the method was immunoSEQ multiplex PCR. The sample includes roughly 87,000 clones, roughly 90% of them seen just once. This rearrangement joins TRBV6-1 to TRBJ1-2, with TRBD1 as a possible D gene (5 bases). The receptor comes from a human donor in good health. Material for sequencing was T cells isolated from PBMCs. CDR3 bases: TGTGCCAGCAGTGAGGGGGGGGTGGACTATGGCTACACCTTC. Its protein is CASSEGGVDYGYTF.